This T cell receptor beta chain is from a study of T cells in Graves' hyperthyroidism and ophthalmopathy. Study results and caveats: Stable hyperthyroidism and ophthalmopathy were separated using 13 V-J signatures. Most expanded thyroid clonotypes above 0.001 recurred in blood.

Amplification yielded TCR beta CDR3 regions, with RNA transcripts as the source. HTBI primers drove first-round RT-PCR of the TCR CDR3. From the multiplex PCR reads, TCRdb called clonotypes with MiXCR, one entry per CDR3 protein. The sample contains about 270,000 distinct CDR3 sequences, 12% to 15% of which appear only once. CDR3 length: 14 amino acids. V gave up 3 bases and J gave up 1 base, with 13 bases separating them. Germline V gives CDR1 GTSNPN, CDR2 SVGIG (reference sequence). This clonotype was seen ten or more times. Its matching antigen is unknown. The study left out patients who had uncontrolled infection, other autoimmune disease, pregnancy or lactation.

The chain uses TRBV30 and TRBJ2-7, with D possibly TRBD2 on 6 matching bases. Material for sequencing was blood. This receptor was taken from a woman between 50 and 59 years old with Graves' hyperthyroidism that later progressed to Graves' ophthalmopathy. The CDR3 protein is CAWRGLASSYEQYF. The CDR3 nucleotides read TGTGCCTGGAGGGGTCTAGCGTCGTCCTACGAGCAGTACTTC. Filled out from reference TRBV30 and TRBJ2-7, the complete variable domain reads SQTIHQWPATLVQPVGSPLSLECTVEGTSNPNLYWYRQAAGRGLQLLFYSVGIGQISSEVPQNLSASRPQDRQFILSSKKLLLSDSGFYLCAWRGLASSYEQYFGPGTRLTVT.